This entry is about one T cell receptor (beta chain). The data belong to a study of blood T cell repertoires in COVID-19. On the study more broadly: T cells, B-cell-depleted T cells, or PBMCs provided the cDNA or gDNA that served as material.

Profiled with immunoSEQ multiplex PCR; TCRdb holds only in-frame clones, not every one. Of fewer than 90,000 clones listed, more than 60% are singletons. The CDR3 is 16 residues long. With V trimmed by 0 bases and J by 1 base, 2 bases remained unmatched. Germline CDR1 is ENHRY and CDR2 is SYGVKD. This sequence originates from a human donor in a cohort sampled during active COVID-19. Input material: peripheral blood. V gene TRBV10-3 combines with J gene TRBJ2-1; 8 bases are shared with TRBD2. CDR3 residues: CAISESGGGSYNEQFF. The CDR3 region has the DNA TGTGCCATCAGTGAGTCGGGCGGGGGGTCCTACAATGAGCAGTTCTTC.